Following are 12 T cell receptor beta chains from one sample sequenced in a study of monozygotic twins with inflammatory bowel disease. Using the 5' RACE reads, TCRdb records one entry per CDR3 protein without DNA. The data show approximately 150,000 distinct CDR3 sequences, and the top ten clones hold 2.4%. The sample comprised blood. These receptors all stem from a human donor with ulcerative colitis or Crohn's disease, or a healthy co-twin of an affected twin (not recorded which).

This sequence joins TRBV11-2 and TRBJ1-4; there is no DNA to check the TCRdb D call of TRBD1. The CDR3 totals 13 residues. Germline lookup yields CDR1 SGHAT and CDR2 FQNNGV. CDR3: CASSLEGGEKLFF. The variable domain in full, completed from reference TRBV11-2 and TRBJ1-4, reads EAGVAQSPRYKIIEKRQSVAFWCNPISGHATLYWYQQILGQGPKLLIQFQNNGVVDDSQLPKDRFSAERLKGVDSTLKIQPAKLEDSAVYLCASSLEGGEKLFFGSGTQLSVL.

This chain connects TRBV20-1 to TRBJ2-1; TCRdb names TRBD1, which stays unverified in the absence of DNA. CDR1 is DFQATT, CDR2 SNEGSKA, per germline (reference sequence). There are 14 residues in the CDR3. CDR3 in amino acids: CSAINRERGDEQFF.

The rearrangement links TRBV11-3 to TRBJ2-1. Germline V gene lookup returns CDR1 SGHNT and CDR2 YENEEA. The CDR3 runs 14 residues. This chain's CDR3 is CASSLDARYNEQFF.

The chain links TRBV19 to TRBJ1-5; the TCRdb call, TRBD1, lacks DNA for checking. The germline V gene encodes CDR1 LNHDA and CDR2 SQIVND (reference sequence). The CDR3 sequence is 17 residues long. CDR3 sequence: CASSIGQQGFAGQPQHF.

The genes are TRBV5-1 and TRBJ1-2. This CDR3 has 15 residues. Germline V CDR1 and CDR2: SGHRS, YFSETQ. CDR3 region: CASSLVVSEDYGYTF.

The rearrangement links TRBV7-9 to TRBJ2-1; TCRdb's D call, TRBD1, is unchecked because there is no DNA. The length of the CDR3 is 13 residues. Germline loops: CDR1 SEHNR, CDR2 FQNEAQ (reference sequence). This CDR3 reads CASDSTGYNEQFF.

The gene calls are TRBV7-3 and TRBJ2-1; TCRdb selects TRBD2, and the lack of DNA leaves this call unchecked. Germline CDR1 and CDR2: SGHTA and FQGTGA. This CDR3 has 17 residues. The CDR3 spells CASSIKTSGASYNEQFF.

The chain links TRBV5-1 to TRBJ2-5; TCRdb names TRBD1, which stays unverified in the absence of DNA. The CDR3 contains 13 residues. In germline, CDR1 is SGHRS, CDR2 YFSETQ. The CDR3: CASGSQGDETQYF.

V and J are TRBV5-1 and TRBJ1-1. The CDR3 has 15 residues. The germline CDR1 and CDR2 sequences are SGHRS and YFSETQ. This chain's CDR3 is CASSFGWGMSTEAFF.

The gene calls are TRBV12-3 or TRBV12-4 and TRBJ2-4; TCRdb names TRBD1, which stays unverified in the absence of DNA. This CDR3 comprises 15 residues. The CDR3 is CASSSSGTGENIQYF.

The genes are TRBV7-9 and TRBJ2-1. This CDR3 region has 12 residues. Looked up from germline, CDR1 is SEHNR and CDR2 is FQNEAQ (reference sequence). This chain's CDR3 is CASYQLGNEQFF.

This CDR3 reads CAISENRDYGYTF. This rearrangement joins TRBV10-3 to TRBJ1-2; TCRdb indicates TRBD1, and absent DNA this call remains unverified. This CDR3 spans 13 amino acids. Germline values: CDR1 ENHRY, CDR2 SYGVKD.